Listed here are 28 T cell receptor beta chains from one sample, sequenced in a study of T cells after yellow fever vaccination (dated by TCRdb to the late 2010s). The treatment or condition label of this sample denotes: live attenuated yellow fever vaccine strain. Libraries were made using 5' RACE. TCRdb shows the sequencer as Illumina HiSeq 2500. Through fastp at Q25 and MiXCR, TCRdb rebuilt clones from the public reads, retaining in-frame beta chains. Each entry merges the rows of one CDR3 protein and shows their most common DNA and genes. The sample table holds 30,000 to 35,000 distinct CDR3 sequences, of which 6.6% were seen once. Jointly, the top ten make up about 20% of the sample. The sample consisted of PBMCs, either bulk or a sorted T-cell subset (CD4+, CD8+, memory, or dextramer-sorted; not recorded which), taken on the day of the first yellow fever vaccination. All receptors come from a man aged 18 to 35 who received the YFV17D yellow fever vaccine.

This clonotype was recorded many times. The chain couples TRBV25-1 to TRBJ2-5; D perhaps matches TRBD2 (6 bases). Trimming cost V 3 bases and J 2 bases, with 13 bases left between them. This CDR3 has 15 residues. The germline gives CDR1 MGHDK, CDR2 SYGVNS. For the CDR3, the DNA is TGTGCCAGCAGTGAGGAGGAGGGGCATCAAGAGACCCAGTACTTC. It yields the protein CASSEEEGHQETQYF.

This clonotype occurred many times. The V and J genes are TRBV12-3 or TRBV12-4 and TRBJ1-2, with 7 bases matching TRBD1. This CDR3 contains 15 residues. J gave up 3 bases and V 7 bases, and 11 bases lay outside the gene matches. CDR3 loop: CASTGGAGWDYGYTF. CDR3 in DNA: TGTGCCAGCACAGGGGGGGCAGGCTGGGACTATGGCTACACCTTC.

This clonotype was detected ten times or more. The chain joins TRBV5-1 to TRBJ2-3; D not resolved. This CDR3 comprises 15 residues. V was clipped by 0 bases and J by 2 bases, with 10 bases between them. Germline V gives CDR1 SGHRS, CDR2 YFSETQ. In DNA form, the CDR3 reads TGCGCCAGCAGCTTGGGAATAGGGATCACAGATACGCAGTATTTT. This gives the protein CASSLGIGITDTQYF.

As concerns this clonotype: A much more abundant neighbour one base away suggests this may be a read error. V is TRBV3-1 and J is TRBJ2-3; TRBD2 aligns across 15 bases. The CDR3 runs to 15 residues. Per the germline V gene, CDR1 is LGHDT and CDR2 is YNNKEL (reference sequence). V trimming: 8 bases; J trimming: 4 bases; junction bases outside the gene matches: 4. The CDR3 loop reads CASCRTSGGADTQYF. The CDR3 region has the DNA TGTGCCAGCTGCCGGACTAGCGGGGGGGCAGATACGCAGTATTTT.

This clonotype was found many times. The CDR3 here is CASSSTARLAGGWDTQYF. CDR3 bases: TGTGCCAGCAGCTCGACTGCCAGACTAGCGGGGGGGTGGGATACGCAGTATTTT. The V call is TRBV5-6, the J call TRBJ2-3; 14 bases fit TRBD2. Germline CDR1 reads SGHDT; CDR2 reads YYEEEE. This CDR3 comprises 18 residues. V trimming: 3 bases; J trimming: 6 bases; junction bases outside the gene matches: 12.

This clonotype was picked up many times. The chain joins TRBV4-3 to TRBJ2-3; D is undetermined. Trimming took off 4 bases at V and 0 bases at J, with 11 bases between the two ends. The germline V gene has CDR1 LGHNA and CDR2 YSLEER. This CDR3 spans 15 amino acids. CDR3 in DNA: TGCGCCAGCAGCCCCGGACCTTGGAGCACAGATACGCAGTATTTT. Its translation: CASSPGPWSTDTQYF.

The J gene is TRBJ2-1, the V gene TRBV5-5, with 9 bases lining up with TRBD2. There are 17 residues in the CDR3. Germline V gene data show CDR1 as SGHKS and CDR2 as YYEKEE (reference sequence). V trimming: 0 bases; J trimming: 8 bases; junction bases outside the gene matches: 12. For the CDR3, the DNA is TGTGCCAGCAGCTTGGTTCGGGGCGGGGGGGCCATCGATGAGCAGTTCTTC. Its translation is CASSLVRGGGAIDEQFF.

This clonotype showed up many times. V and J are TRBV15 and TRBJ2-5; possible D gene TRBD1, 6 bases. CDR1 is LNHNV, CDR2 YYDKDF, per germline (reference sequence). The length of the CDR3 is 13 residues. The ends were cut back, 5 bases at V and 5 bases at J, with 12 bases in the middle. This CDR3 is CATSVDSTETQYF. The CDR3 DNA reads as TGTGCCACCAGCGTGGACAGTACGGAGACCCAGTACTTC.

This clonotype showed up just a few times. This chain connects TRBV11-2 to TRBJ1-2; 8 bases map to TRBD1. Germline V gene lookup returns CDR1 SGHAT and CDR2 FQNNGV. V shed 2 bases, J shed 3 bases, and the junction held 14 bases outside the gene matches. The CDR3 runs to 18 residues. DNA for the CDR3: TGTGCCAGCAGCTTACGACCTTCAGGGGGCAGTGGTGACTATGGCTACACCTTC. Amino acid sequence: CASSLRPSGGSGDYGYTF.

This clonotype was recorded a few times. J is TRBJ1-4 and V is TRBV5-1; the D gene is possibly TRBD1 (5 bases). Trimming removed 6 bases from V and 7 bases from J, with 13 bases in between. The germline gives CDR1 SGHRS, CDR2 YFSETQ. The CDR3 is 13 residues long. The CDR3 spells CASTRGGTEKLFF. Here the CDR3 DNA reads TGCGCCAGCACCCGGGGGGGAACTGAAAAACTGTTTTTT.

The chain recombines TRBV6-1 with TRBJ2-4; 9 bases line up with TRBD1. The germline CDR1 and CDR2 sequences are MNHNS and SASEGT. V lost 5 bases, J lost 8 bases, and 7 bases stayed unmatched. The CDR3 is 14 amino acids. The CDR3 sequence: CASSRTGAWDIQYF. The CDR3 nucleotides are TGTGCCAGCAGTCGGACAGGGGCTTGGGACATTCAGTACTTC.

In this sample, this clonotype turned up many times. At one end the junction does not follow the germline gene, possibly because of a read error. This rearrangement joins TRBV12-3 or TRBV12-4 to TRBJ2-5; no firm D call. The length of the CDR3 is 12 residues. The DNA for the CDR3 is TGTGCCAGCAGTGCCGGGCAAGTGACCCAGTACTTC. It yields the protein CASSAGQVTQYF.

This clonotype was observed a few times. The V gene is TRBV20-1, the J gene TRBJ2-2, with D perhaps matching TRBD1 or TRBD2 (5 bases each). Per germline, CDR1 DFQATT and CDR2 SNEGSKA (reference sequence). The CDR3 runs to 13 residues. V lost 6 bases, J lost 5 bases, and 13 bases lay in between. CDR3 loop: CSAEGNQTGELFF. In DNA, the CDR3 is TGCAGTGCCGAGGGGAACCAAACCGGGGAGCTGTTTTTT.

This clonotype appeared a few times. This sequence joins TRBV6-5 and TRBJ1-5, with D possibly matching TRBD1 (6 bases). Germline-derived CDR1 and CDR2 are MNHEY and SVGAGI. The CDR3 length is 18 residues. Trimming pared 2 bases from V and 0 bases from J, leaving 17 bases between. The CDR3 protein is CASSYPPLGRGSNQPQHF. The CDR3 DNA is TGTGCCAGCAGTTACCCACCCCTAGGCAGGGGTAGCAATCAGCCCCAGCATTTT.

The chain is built from TRBV14 and TRBJ2-1; 9 nucleotides line up with TRBD1. Germline CDR1 and CDR2: SGHDN and FVKESK. Trimming took 3 bases from V and 14 from J; bases not matched to a gene: 14. This CDR3 contains 15 residues. The CDR3 coding sequence is TGTGCCAGCAGCCACCGGGACAGGGAAGGAGGGTATGAGTTCTTC. Its protein is CASSHRDREGGYEFF.

This clonotype has at least ten counts. The genes are TRBV4-3 and TRBJ2-2; 7 nucleotides agree with TRBD2. V shed 0 bases, J shed 5 bases, and the junction held 9 bases outside the gene matches. The CDR3 extends over 17 amino acids. Germline V CDR1 and CDR2: LGHNA, YSLEER. The CDR3 DNA follows: TGCGCCAGCAGCCAAGATGAAAACTGGGGGGGAACCGGGGAGCTGTTTTTT. The encoded protein is CASSQDENWGGTGELFF.

About this clonotype: This may come from a read error, since a much larger clone is one base off. The V call is TRBV7-8, the J call TRBJ1-1, with D hard to call. Between the trimmed V and J ends, which lost 5 bases and 10 bases, there was a span of 17 bases. The CDR3 contains 13 residues. Germline values: CDR1 SGHVS, CDR2 FQNEAQ. The DNA for the CDR3 is TGTGCCAGCAGCCTTTACCAGCACGCTGTAGCTTTCTTT. Protein sequence: CASSLYQHAVAFF.

Many counts were recorded for this clonotype. The genes are TRBV5-1 and TRBJ2-1; D unresolved. This CDR3 spans 15 amino acids. Germline values: CDR1 SGHRS, CDR2 YFSETQ. V was cut by 4 bases and J by 0 bases, with 11 bases left in between. Here the CDR3 DNA reads TGCGCCAGCAGCGCAAGAGATAGCTCCTACAATGAGCAGTTCTTC. This translates into CASSARDSSYNEQFF.

There are many counts of this clonotype. The genes are TRBV20-1 and TRBJ2-1; 10 bases are a match to TRBD2. Losses at the gene ends were 5 bases for V and 7 bases for J; bases not matched to a gene: 11. The germline gives CDR1 DFQATT, CDR2 SNEGSKA (reference sequence). The length of the CDR3 is 15 residues. The CDR3, as DNA: TGCAGTGCTTACCGAGCGGGGGGGCATCGTAATGAGCAGTTCTTC. It translates to CSAYRAGGHRNEQFF.

This clonotype was counted many times. The chain employs TRBV7-2 and TRBJ1-5, with D uncertain. Trimming took 1 base from V and 0 from J, leaving 10 bases between them. The CDR3 totals 16 residues. Per germline, CDR1 SGHTA and CDR2 FQGNSA. In DNA form, the CDR3 reads TGTGCCAGCAGCTTAGGAGCAGGCAATAGCAATCAGCCCCAGCATTTT. It encodes CASSLGAGNSNQPQHF.

The sample holds many counts of this clonotype. The genes are TRBV2 and TRBJ1-6; D might be TRBD1 (5 bases). V lost 2 bases and J lost 6, with 17 bases in between. The CDR3 consists of 17 residues. Germline CDR1 reads SNHLY; CDR2 reads FYNNEI. The CDR3 DNA sequence: TGTGCCAGCAGTGAACCGGGACTTTCCGCGACTAATTCACCCCTCCACTTT. Translation gives CASSEPGLSATNSPLHF.

This clonotype was observed at least ten times. J is TRBJ2-5 and V is TRBV29-1; D remains ambiguous. Germline V CDR1 and CDR2: SQVTM, ANQGSEA. Trimming took off 1 base at V and 1 base at J, with 16 bases between the two ends. The CDR3 length is 16 residues. DNA for the CDR3: TGCAGCGTTGAAGGATTTACGATGGGCAGCCAAGAGACCCAGTACTTC. This encodes CSVEGFTMGSQETQYF.

This clonotype was observed at least ten times. The chain recombines TRBV6-5 with TRBJ2-7; TRBD1 agrees at 7 bases. This CDR3 comprises 14 residues. Unmatched junction bases numbered 4, after V lost 1 base and J lost 4 bases. Looked up from germline, CDR1 is MNHEY and CDR2 is SVGAGI. This chain's CDR3 is CASSYLGGPYEQYF. CDR3 nucleotide sequence: TGTGCCAGCAGTTACTTAGGGGGCCCGTACGAGCAGTACTTC.

This clonotype was seen many times. This chain links TRBV29-1 with TRBJ2-5, with 7 bases fitting TRBD2. V shed 3 bases and J 5 bases; nucleotides not matched to a gene: 6. CDR1 and CDR2 (germline): SQVTM, ANQGSEA. This CDR3 comprises 13 residues. CDR3 amino acids: CSVDRLAGETQYF. The CDR3 bases are TGCAGCGTTGATCGACTAGCCGGCGAGACCCAGTACTTC.

This clonotype was seen at least ten times. The V gene is TRBV7-2, the J gene TRBJ2-3; TRBD2 matches at 7 bases. Looked up from germline, CDR1 is SGHTA and CDR2 is FQGNSA. V lost 2 bases to trimming and J lost 5 bases; unmatched junction nucleotides: 4. The CDR3 is 14 residues long. CDR3 DNA: TGTGCCAGCAGCTTAAGACGGGGGGTAGATACGCAGTATTTT. This codes for CASSLRRGVDTQYF. Full variable domain (remainder filled in from reference TRBV7-2 and TRBJ2-3): GAGVSQSPSNKVTEKGKDVELRCDPISGHTALYWYRQSLGQGLEFLIYFQGNSAPDKSGLPSDRFSAERTGGSVSTLTIQRTQQEDSAVYLCASSLRRGVDTQYFGPGTRLTVL.

In this sample, this clonotype turned up a few times. The chain has TRBV5-1 and TRBJ1-1; no definite D call. CDR1 is SGHRS, CDR2 YFSETQ, per germline. This CDR3 is 14 amino acids long. Trimming cost V 4 bases and J 3 bases, with 13 bases left between them. The CDR3 nucleotides read TGCGCCAGCAGCCTAGACTTACGGGACACTGAAGCTTTCTTT. The encoded protein is CASSLDLRDTEAFF.

The chain couples TRBV6-5 to TRBJ1-4; D gene ambiguous. The germline V gene encodes CDR1 MNHEY and CDR2 SVGAGI. V dropped 2 bases and J dropped 10 bases, with 14 bases sitting between them. The CDR3 spans 14 residues. CDR3 protein: CASSYGQEGGKLFF. In DNA form, the CDR3 reads TGTGCCAGCAGTTACGGGCAAGAGGGCGGAAAACTGTTTTTT.

This clonotype is deemed medium-sized. The chain has TRBV20-1 and TRBJ1-1; TRBD1 agrees at 7 bases. Per the germline V gene, CDR1 is DFQATT and CDR2 is SNEGSKA (reference sequence). J lost 1 base, V lost 5 bases, and 1 base had no gene match. The CDR3 is 12 amino acids. CDR3 in DNA: TGCAGTGCTTGGACAGGGAACACTGAAGCTTTCTTT. This sequence encodes CSAWTGNTEAFF.